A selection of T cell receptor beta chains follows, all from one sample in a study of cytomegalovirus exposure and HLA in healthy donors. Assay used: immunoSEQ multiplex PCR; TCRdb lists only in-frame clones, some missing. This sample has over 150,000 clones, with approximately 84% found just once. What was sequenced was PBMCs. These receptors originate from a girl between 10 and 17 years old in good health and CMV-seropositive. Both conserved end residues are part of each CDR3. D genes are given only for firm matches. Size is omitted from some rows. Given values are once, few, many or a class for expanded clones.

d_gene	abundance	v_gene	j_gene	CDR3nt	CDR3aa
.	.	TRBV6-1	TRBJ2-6	TGTGCCAGCAGGCCTCAGGGCTCAGGGGCCAACGTCCTGACTTTC	CASRPQGSGANVLTF
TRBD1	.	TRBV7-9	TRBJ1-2	TGTGCCAGCAGCTTATATCCCAGGGGGCCGGATGGCTACACCTTC	CASSLYPRGPDGYTF
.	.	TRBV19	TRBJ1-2	TGTGCCAGTAGTGTTTCTGTTAACTATGGCTACACCTTC	CASSVSVNYGYTF
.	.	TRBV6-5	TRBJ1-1	TGTGCCAGCGTAAGGGGTGGGAACACTGAAGCTTTCTTT	CASVRGGNTEAFF
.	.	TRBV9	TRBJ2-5	TGTGCCAGCAGCGACGGTAGCCGTCTGGGAGAGACCCAGTACTTC	CASSDGSRLGETQYF
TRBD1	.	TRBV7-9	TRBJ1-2	TGTGCCAGCAGCTTATCCGGGACAGCCGCCCTTAACTATGGCTACACCTTC	CASSLSGTAALNYGYTF
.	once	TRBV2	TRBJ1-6	TGTGCCAGCAGGGCAGACTATAATTCACCCCTCCACTTT	CASRADYNSPLHF
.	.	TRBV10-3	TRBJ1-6	TGTGCCATCAGCCATGGGGGGGGAAATTCACCCCTCCACTTT	CAISHGGGNSPLHF
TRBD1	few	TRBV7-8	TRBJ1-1	TGTGCCAGCAGCTGGGAAAGGGGGCGATCCAGCACTGAAGCTTTCTTT	CASSWERGRSSTEAFF
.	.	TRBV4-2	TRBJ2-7	TGTGCCAGCAGCCAGGGTTGGGAGGACTCGGGATACGAGCAGTACTTC	CASSQGWEDSGYEQYF
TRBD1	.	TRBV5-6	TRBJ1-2	TGTGCCAGCAGTCTTAGCGGGACAGGGGTCTTCGGCTACACCTTC	CASSLSGTGVFGYTF
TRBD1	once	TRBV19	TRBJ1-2	TGTGCCAGTAGTTTCCGGACAGGGGCAGATTACTATGGCTACACCTTC	CASSFRTGADYYGYTF
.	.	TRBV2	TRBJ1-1	TGTGCCAGCAGAGGGACACTGAACACTGAAGCTTTCTTT	CASRGTLNTEAFF
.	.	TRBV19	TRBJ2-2	TGTGCCAGTCGTAACACCGGGGAGCTGTTTTTT	CASRNTGELFF
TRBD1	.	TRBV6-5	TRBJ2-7	TGTGCCAGCAGCTTTGGGACAGGGGGGGCCTACGAGCAGTACTTC	CASSFGTGGAYEQYF
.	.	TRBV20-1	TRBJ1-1	TGCAGTGCCCCTGGGGAGACTGAAGCTTTCTTT	CSAPGETEAFF
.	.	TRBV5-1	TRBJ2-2	TGCGCCAGCAGCTACGCCCCTTCAGGGAAGACCGGGGAGCTGTTTTTT	CASSYAPSGKTGELFF
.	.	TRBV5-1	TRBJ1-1	TGCGCCAGCGGCCTACGGGTACCTGAAGCTTTCTTT	CASGLRVPEAFF
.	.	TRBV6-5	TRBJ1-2	TGTGCCAGCAGCCACGGGGATAACTATGACTACACCTTC	CASSHGDNYDYTF
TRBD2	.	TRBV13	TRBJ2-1	TGTGCCAGCAGCCCTACTGGGACTAGCGGGGTTGAAGGGCAGTTCTTC	CASSPTGTSGVEGQFF
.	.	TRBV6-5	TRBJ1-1	TGTGCCAGCATGAGGGCGATTGGCGCTGAAGCTTTCTTT	CASMRAIGAEAFF
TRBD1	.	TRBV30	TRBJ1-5	TGTGCCTGGAGTGCTAGGACAGGGCTGACTGATCAGCCCCAGCATTTT	CAWSARTGLTDQPQHF
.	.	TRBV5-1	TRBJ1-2	TGCGCCAGCAGCTCGGCCGGGGGAGGGCTCTATGGCTACACCTTC	CASSSAGGGLYGYTF
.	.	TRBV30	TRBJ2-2	TGTGCCTGGAGACCAGGAGGGGACACCGGGGAGCTGTTTTTT	CAWRPGGDTGELFF
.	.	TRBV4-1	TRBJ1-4	TGCGCCAGCAGCATGGCCCCCTCAGGGATGACGGGGAGGAATGAAAAACTGTTTTTT	CASSMAPSGMTGRNEKLFF
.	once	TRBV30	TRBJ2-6	TGTGCGACTGGGAGTGTAAGCTCTGGGGCCAACGTCCTGACTTTC	CATGSVSSGANVLTF
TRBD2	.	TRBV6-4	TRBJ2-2	TGTGCCAGCAGTGAGGTAGCGGGGGCCACCGGGGAGCTGTTTTTT	CASSEVAGATGELFF
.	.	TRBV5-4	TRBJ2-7	TGTGCCAGCAGCTCGGGGACTGGACAGGTTAAATTCTACGAGCAGTACTTC	CASSSGTGQVKFYEQYF
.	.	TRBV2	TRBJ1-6	TGTGCCAGCAGACTAGACTCGTCCAGGAATTCACCCCTCCACTTT	CASRLDSSRNSPLHF
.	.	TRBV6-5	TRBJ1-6	TGTGCCAGCAGTCCAGGGAATTCACCCCTCCACTTT	CASSPGNSPLHF
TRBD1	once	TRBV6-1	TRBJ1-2	TGTGCCAGCAGTGGAGACAGGGCTGCTAACTATGGCTACACCTTC	CASSGDRAANYGYTF
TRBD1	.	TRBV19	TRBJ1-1	TGTGCCAGTAGAACGACAGGGTTGGACACTGAAGCTTTCTTT	CASRTTGLDTEAFF
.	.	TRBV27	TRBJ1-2	TGTGCCAGCAGTTTATACAGAAATTTCTATGGCTACACCTTC	CASSLYRNFYGYTF
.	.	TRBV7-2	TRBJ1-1	TGTGCCAGCAGCTTAGTGCGACGGGATGAAGCTTTCTTT	CASSLVRRDEAFF
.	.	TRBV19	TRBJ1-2	TGTGCCAGTAGTATCTCCGGGCCTCACAGGGTGAGCTATGGCTACACCTTC	CASSISGPHRVSYGYTF
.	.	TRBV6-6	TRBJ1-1	TGTGCCAGCAGTTACTCGGAGGAAATGAACACTGAAGCTTTCTTT	CASSYSEEMNTEAFF
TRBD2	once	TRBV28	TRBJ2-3	TGTGCCAGCAGTTCGGGGGGGGAGGATACGCAGTATTTT	CASSSGGEDTQYF
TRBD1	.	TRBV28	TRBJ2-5	TGTGCCAGCAGTGGGACAGGGTTCGGGCAAGAGACCCAGTACTTC	CASSGTGFGQETQYF
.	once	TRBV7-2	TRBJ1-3	TGTGCCAGCAGCTTACAGGGATCTGGAAACACCATATATTTT	CASSLQGSGNTIYF
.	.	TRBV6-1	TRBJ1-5	TGTGCCAGCAGTCCTTTGTTGTGGAGGAATCAGCCCCAGCATTTT	CASSPLLWRNQPQHF
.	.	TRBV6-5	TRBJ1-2	TGTGCCAGCAGTCTCGACAGGAATGGCTACACCTTC	CASSLDRNGYTF
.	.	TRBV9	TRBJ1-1	TGTGCCAGCAGCGTGGGCTTGGGCGCTGAAGCTTTCTTT	CASSVGLGAEAFF